The 31 T cell receptor beta chains presented below share a single source sample, sequenced in a study of CD8+CD57+ T cells in acquired aplastic anemia. Template material for TCR beta VDJ and CDR3 profiling consisted of genomic DNA. From the reads, TCRdb called clonotypes with MiXCR, one entry per CDR3 protein. The table has about 400,000 distinct CDR3 sequences, roughly 68% seen once. The sequenced sample consisted of sorted CD4+, CD8+, or CD8+CD57+ T cells (not recorded which) from PBMCs. All receptors derive from a human donor in good health, serving as a control.

This clonotype has ten or more counts. The chain uses TRBV6-5 and TRBJ2-2, with 10 bases aligning to TRBD1. Unmatched junction bases numbered 3, after V lost 8 bases and J lost 3 bases. The CDR3 is made up of 14 amino acids. Germline V gene sequence: CDR1 MNHEY, CDR2 SVGAGI. In DNA form, the CDR3 reads TGTGCCAGCCGTGACAGGGGGCACACCGGGGAGCTGTTTTTT. It encodes CASRDRGHTGELFF.

Worth noting for this clonotype: Germline and junction disagree at one end, which may indicate a read error. In DNA, the CDR3 is TGCGCCAGCAGCTTGGGAACCAGAGAGACCCAGTACTTC. It specifies CASSLGTRETQYF. This chain uses TRBV7-2 with TRBJ2-5, with D uncertain. Germline V gene sequence: CDR1 SGHTA, CDR2 FQGNSA. This CDR3 has 13 amino acids.

Points on this clonotype: The junction differs from germline at one of its ends, possibly a read error. The chain joins TRBV7-8 to TRBJ1-2; D remains ambiguous. CDR1 and CDR2 (germline): SGHVS, FQNEAQ. This CDR3 comprises 16 residues. The CDR3 region has the DNA TGTGCCAGCAGTGACTCGAGGGATGATACGCACTATGGTTACACCTTC. Translation gives CASSDSRDDTHYGYTF.

A remark on this clonotype: Its ends do not fully match the called genes, so a read error is possible. This rearrangement joins TRBV4-3 to TRBJ1-2, with a possible D match to TRBD1 (5 bases). The CDR3 is made up of 13 amino acids. Germline assignment: CDR1 LGHNA and CDR2 YSLEER. The CDR3 nucleotides are TGCACCAGCAGGACATATACTAACTATGGCTACACCTTC. This codes for CTSRTYTNYGYTF.

This chain joins TRBV5-1 and TRBJ2-3, with D perhaps matching TRBD1 (6 bases). CDR1 is SGHRS and CDR2 is YFSETQ in the germline V gene. The CDR3 contains 16 residues. Trimming removed 2 bases at V and 2 bases at J, with 15 bases between. This CDR3 is CASSFTNRADTDTQYF. DNA for the CDR3: TGCGCCAGCAGCTTTACTAACAGGGCTGACACAGATACGCAGTATTTT.

Points on this clonotype: The junction and the germline gene differ at one end; a read error may be behind it. The chain is built from TRBV7-3 and TRBJ2-3; D is unclear. The CDR3 totals 13 residues. CDR1 and CDR2 from the germline V gene are SGHTA and FQGTGA. The CDR3 DNA reads as TGTGCCAGCAGCGAAGAGGTGGCAGATACCGAGCAGTTT. It is translated as CASSEEVADTEQF. Complete variable domain (other parts from reference TRBV7-3 and TRBJ2-3): GAGVSQTPSNKVTEKGKYVELRCDPISGHTALYWYRQSLGQGPEFLIYFQGTGAADDSGLPNDRFFAVRPEGSVSTLKIQRTERGDSAVYLCASSEEVADTEQFGPGTRLTVL.

This clonotype came up a few times. V and J are TRBV24-1 and TRBJ2-5, with D perhaps assigned TRBD1 or TRBD2 (5 bases each). Per the germline V gene, CDR1 is KGHDR and CDR2 is SFDVKD. Trimming removed 6 bases from V and 1 base from J, with 8 bases in between. The CDR3 is 13 residues long. CDR3 DNA sequence: TGTGCCACCAGTCGGGGCTTCCAAGAGACCCAGTACTTC. Its protein product is CATSRGFQETQYF.

The sample holds many counts of this clonotype. The chain couples TRBV2 to TRBJ2-7; perhaps TRBD1 as D (6 bases). This CDR3 region has 13 residues. The germline CDR1 and CDR2 sequences are SNHLY and FYNNEI. Trimming pared 7 bases from V and 1 base from J, leaving 11 bases between. CDR3 DNA: TGTGCCAGCACCCGGGACACTTCCTACGAGCAGTACTTC. This sequence encodes CASTRDTSYEQYF.

The chain links TRBV7-2 to TRBJ1-1; D is unresolved. Between the trimmed V and J ends, which lost 2 bases and 7 bases, there was a span of 17 bases. Per the germline V gene, CDR1 is SGHTA and CDR2 is FQGNSA. This CDR3 spans 15 amino acids. The CDR3 bases are TGTGCCAGCAGCTTAAGCCGAGGGAGCCACAATGAAGCTTTCTTT. Residues: CASSLSRGSHNEAFF.

The rearrangement joins TRBV7-3 to TRBJ1-2, with D unclear. V lost 6 bases, J lost 7 bases, and 12 bases lay in between. This CDR3 is built from 12 residues. Germline CDR1 reads SGHTA; CDR2 reads FQGTGA. CDR3 sequence (DNA): TGTGCCAGCAGTTCGAAAGGGAGTGGCTACACCTTC. Translation gives CASSSKGSGYTF. The whole variable domain, remainder taken from reference TRBV7-3 and TRBJ1-2, is GAGVSQTPSNKVTEKGKYVELRCDPISGHTALYWYRQSLGQGPEFLIYFQGTGAADDSGLPNDRFFAVRPEGSVSTLKIQRTERGDSAVYLCASSSKGSGYTFGSGTRLTVV.

This clonotype was observed at least ten times. The chain carries TRBV9 and TRBJ1-3; a possible D gene is TRBD1 (6 bases). This CDR3 spans 14 amino acids. Germline CDR1 and CDR2: SGDLS and YYNGEE. The V gene lost 3 bases and the J gene lost 10 bases, with 17 bases spanning the gap. The CDR3 DNA sequence: TGTGCCAGCAGCGGCGGACAGCTCCCCGAGACCATATATTTT. Its translation is CASSGGQLPETIYF.

This clonotype has ten or more counts. The J gene is TRBJ1-1, the V gene TRBV12-3 or TRBV12-4; perhaps TRBD1 as D (6 bases). Trimming cost V 8 bases and J 6 bases, with 16 bases left between them. CDR3 length equals 13 residues. The CDR3 loop is CASVRQAVSEAFF. The CDR3 DNA reads TGTGCCAGCGTTCGACAGGCAGTCTCTGAAGCTTTCTTT.

The chain recombines TRBV9 with TRBJ2-1; perhaps TRBD2 as D (5 bases). The CDR3 is 13 residues long. CDR1 is SGDLS and CDR2 is YYNGEE in the germline V gene. V gave up 5 bases and J gave up 4 bases, with 10 bases separating them. CDR3: CASSKDLYNEQFF. As DNA, the CDR3 is TGTGCCAGCAGTAAGGACTTGTACAATGAGCAGTTCTTC.

The rearrangement joins TRBV20-1 to TRBJ1-1; no firm D call. Per the germline V gene, CDR1 is DFQATT and CDR2 is SNEGSKA (reference sequence). Deletions cut 3 bases from V and 10 bases from J, with 15 bases between. The CDR3 loop spans 12 amino acids. The CDR3 DNA reads TGCAGTGCTAGGGTTATCACTAGCGGAGCTTTCTTT. Amino acid sequence: CSARVITSGAFF.

This chain connects TRBV15 to TRBJ1-1; D call uncertain. The germline V gene has CDR1 LNHNV and CDR2 YYDKDF (reference sequence). The CDR3 loop spans 13 amino acids. Trimming stripped 3 bases from V and 14 bases from J, with 19 bases between. CDR3 in DNA: TGTGCCACCAGCAGTAGCTGTGACACTGACGCATTCTTT. Protein product: CATSSSCDTDAFF.

For this clonotype: The junction differs from germline at one of its ends, possibly a read error. The rearrangement joins TRBV25-1 to TRBJ2-7, with 7 positions matching TRBD2. Germline V CDR1 and CDR2: MGHDK, SYGVNS. The CDR3 spans 13 residues. In DNA form, the CDR3 reads TGCAGCGGCGCCGGTGGGGGGGACTACGAGCAGTACTTC. It encodes CSGAGGGDYEQYF.

The chain recombines TRBV19 with TRBJ2-3; 12 nucleotides match TRBD1. This CDR3 comprises 16 residues. Germline assignment: CDR1 LNHDA and CDR2 SQIVND (reference sequence). The V segment lost 6 bases and the J segment 2 bases; nucleotides outside the gene matches: 6. The CDR3 nucleotides are TGTGCCAGTAGGCCCGGGACAGGGGGCCCCACAGATACGCAGTATTTT. Protein sequence: CASRPGTGGPTDTQYF.

This chain joins TRBV6-2 or TRBV6-3 and TRBJ1-6, with 7 bases that match TRBD1. CDR3 size: 16 residues. Germline CDR1 is MNHEY and CDR2 is SVGEGT. V lost 0 bases and J lost 8; bases outside the gene matches: 7. CDR3 nucleotide sequence: TGTGCCAGCAGTTACTCCTTGGACAGGCGCGATTCACCCCTCCACTTT. This sequence encodes CASSYSLDRRDSPLHF.

Concerning this clonotype itself: An end of the junction differs from the germline gene, which may be a read error. The chain couples TRBV10-1 to TRBJ2-1; D is unresolved. The CDR3 spans 12 residues. Germline loops: CDR1 WNHNN, CDR2 SYGVQD (reference sequence). The CDR3 DNA reads as TGCGCCAGCAGTATAGCAGGAGATGAGCAGTTTTTT. It is translated as CASSIAGDEQFF.

The V gene is TRBV7-9, the J gene TRBJ1-4; tentatively, D is TRBD1 (5 bases). Germline V gene sequence: CDR1 SEHNR, CDR2 FQNEAQ (reference sequence). Trimming left V 3 bases short and J 17 bases short, with 25 bases between. The CDR3 has 15 residues. In DNA form, the CDR3 reads TGTGCCAGCAGCTTGATAGGACAAGCGAACGGAAAGAACTTTTTT. Amino acid sequence: CASSLIGQANGKNFF.

The chain uses TRBV12-3 or TRBV12-4 and TRBJ2-5, with D tentatively TRBD2 (6 bases). The CDR3 is 15 amino acids. V was cut by 3 bases and J by 9 bases, with 20 bases left in between. The CDR3, as DNA: TGTGCCAGCAGTTTTCCTGCAGCGGCCTGGGAGGCCCAGTACTTC. This translates into CASSFPAAAWEAQYF.

This clonotype appeared a single time. At one end the junction does not follow the germline gene, possibly because of a read error. This chain links TRBV25-1 with TRBJ2-7, with D possibly being TRBD1 or TRBD2 (6 bases each). The CDR3 is 15 amino acids. CDR1 is MGHDK and CDR2 is SYGVNS in the germline V gene. This CDR3 is CTSRPRGGGPYEQYF. Here the CDR3 DNA reads TGTACCAGCAGACCCCGGGGTGGGGGGCCCTACGAGCAGTATTTC.

This clonotype was picked up many times. The gene calls are TRBV2 and TRBJ1-4; no clear D. The CDR3 is 14 residues long. The germline V gene has CDR1 SNHLY and CDR2 FYNNEI. V lost 4 bases to trimming and J lost 5 bases, with 11 bases between them. CDR3 sequence: CASSVSRKNEKLFF. The CDR3 DNA reads TGTGCCAGCAGTGTGAGCAGGAAGAATGAAAAACTGTTTTTT. The whole variable domain, filled in from reference TRBV2 and TRBJ1-4, reads EPEVTQTPSHQVTQMGQEVILRCVPISNHLYFYWYRQILGQKVEFLVSFYNNEISEKSEIFDDQFSVERPDGSNFTLKIRSTKLEDSAMYFCASSVSRKNEKLFFGSGTQLSVL.

Note on this clonotype: The junction departs from germline at one end; a sequencing error may be responsible. The chain joins TRBV7-2 to TRBJ2-7, with D hard to call. Germline CDR1 is SGHTA and CDR2 is FQGNSA. CDR3 size: 11 residues. The CDR3 here is CASSLKYEEYF. In DNA form, the CDR3 reads TGTGCCAGCAGCTTAAAGTACGAGGAGTACTTC.

In this sample, this clonotype turned up many times. The J gene is TRBJ2-2, the V gene TRBV29-1; D unclear. In germline, CDR1 is SQVTM, CDR2 ANQGSEA. V was trimmed by 7 bases and J by 4 bases, leaving 16 bases between them. The CDR3 runs 14 residues. The chain's CDR3 is CSAGRSGSTGELFF. In DNA form, the CDR3 reads TGCAGCGCCGGACGTTCGGGTAGCACCGGGGAGCTGTTTTTT.

This chain joins TRBV2 and TRBJ1-1, with 8 bases aligning to TRBD1. Trimming removed 6 bases from V and 7 bases from J; junction bases left unmatched: 7. Per germline, CDR1 SNHLY and CDR2 FYNNEI. CDR3 size: 13 residues. The CDR3 reads CASRAGTGGEAFF. Written as DNA, the CDR3 is TGTGCCAGCAGAGCCGGGACAGGAGGTGAAGCTTTCTTT. The full variable domain, its missing parts supplied by reference TRBV2 and TRBJ1-1, is EPEVTQTPSHQVTQMGQEVILRCVPISNHLYFYWYRQILGQKVEFLVSFYNNEISEKSEIFDDQFSVERPDGSNFTLKIRSTKLEDSAMYFCASRAGTGGEAFFGQGTRLTVV.

The rearrangement uses TRBV12-5 and TRBJ2-6; 7 nucleotides agree with TRBD1. CDR1 LGHNT and CDR2 FRNRAP come from the germline V gene. This CDR3 region has 18 residues. The CDR3 spells CASGEETGWSSGANVLTF. The CDR3 region has the DNA TGTGCCAGCGGCGAGGAGACAGGGTGGAGCTCTGGGGCCAACGTCCTGACTTTC.

About this clonotype itself: A read error may produce the germline difference seen at one junction end. This chain connects TRBV7-2 to TRBJ2-2, with 7 bases matching TRBD1. The germline V gene has CDR1 SGHTA and CDR2 FQGNSA. The CDR3 sequence is 15 residues long. The DNA for the CDR3 is TGTGCCAGCAGCTTTGGTACAGGATACACAGGGGCGCTGTTTTTT. Protein: CASSFGTGYTGALFF. The variable domain in full, completed from reference TRBV7-2 and TRBJ2-2, reads GAGVSQSPSNKVTEKGKDVELRCDPISGHTALYWYRQSLGQGLEFLIYFQGNSAPDKSGLPSDRFSAERTGGSVSTLTIQRTQQEDSAVYLCASSFGTGYTGALFFGEGSRLTVL.

The gene calls are TRBV3-1 and TRBJ2-7; 8 nucleotides align to TRBD1. The CDR3 consists of 15 residues. V lost 0 bases and J lost 5; bases outside the gene matches: 6. From germline, CDR1 is LGHDT and CDR2 YNNKEL (reference sequence). The CDR3 DNA reads TGTGCCAGCAGCCAAGAAGACAGGGGTGTTAACGAGCAGTACTTC. The encoded protein is CASSQEDRGVNEQYF.

The chain uses TRBV7-9 and TRBJ1-1; no reliable D call. The CDR3 spans 16 residues. The V end was cut by 3 bases, the J end by 11 bases, with 25 bases between. Germline lookup yields CDR1 SEHNR and CDR2 FQNEAQ (reference sequence). CDR3 DNA: TGTGCCAGCAGCTTCCCTGTGGGTAGAGTCGAGCAGTACGCTTTCTTT. This gives the protein CASSFPVGRVEQYAFF.

This sequence joins TRBV11-3 and TRBJ1-6; D is uncertain. Germline loops: CDR1 SGHNT, CDR2 YENEEA. CDR3 size: 14 residues. V dropped 0 bases and J dropped 10 bases, with 10 bases sitting between them. CDR3 nucleotides: TGTGCCAGCAGCTTAGATCCGGGAGAATCACCCCTCCACTTT. Its translation is CASSLDPGESPLHF.